The 11 T cell receptor beta chains in this list originate from one sample, sequenced in a study of T-cell reconstitution after alpha-beta-depleted transplantation in children. For TCRbeta, the library was prepared with unique molecular identifiers. TCRdb fed the PCR reads into MiXCR, producing one record per CDR3 protein. Of 200,000 or so distinct CDR3 sequences listed, 6.6% are singletons. Sequenced here: PBMCs, sampled before TCRalphabeta/CD19-depleted stem cell transplant. Receptors originate from a boy aged 2 to 9 with acute lymphoblastic leukemia, due to receive a stem cell transplant.

Ten or more counts support this clonotype. V usage is TRBV7-2 and J usage is TRBJ2-3; a weak D match, TRBD2 (6 bases). CDR1 SGHTA and CDR2 FQGNSA come from the germline V gene. There are 15 residues in the CDR3. The V and J ends lost 1 base and 6 bases respectively, with 14 bases between them. The CDR3 sequence: CASSLDGGGADTQYF. The CDR3 coding sequence is TGTGCCAGCAGCTTAGATGGCGGAGGGGCGGATACGCAGTATTTT.

The V gene is TRBV5-1, the J gene TRBJ1-3, with 10 bases that match TRBD1. J lost 0 bases, V lost 3 bases, and 18 bases had no gene match. This CDR3 spans 21 amino acids. The germline gives CDR1 SGHRS, CDR2 YFSETQ. The CDR3 sequence is CASSYSPFGQGDRDSGNTIYF. The CDR3 nucleotides read TGCGCCAGCAGCTATTCCCCTTTCGGACAGGGGGATAGGGACTCTGGAAACACCATATATTTT.

Ten or more counts support this clonotype. The rearrangement links TRBV28 to TRBJ2-1, with TRBD2 identical over 7 bases. V was clipped by 3 bases and J by 1 base; unmatched bases: 6. Germline values: CDR1 MDHEN, CDR2 SYDVKM. The CDR3 has 16 residues. CDR3 coding DNA: TGTGCCAGCAGTTTTCGGAGAGCGGGATCCTACAATGAGCAGTTCTTC. Encoded protein: CASSFRRAGSYNEQFF. Combining the CDR3 with reference TRBV28 and TRBJ2-1 gives the whole variable domain DVKVTQSSRYLVKRTGEKVFLECVQDMDHENMFWYRQDPGLGLRLIYFSYDVKMKEKGDIPEGYSVSREKKERFSLILESASTNQTSMYLCASSFRRAGSYNEQFFGPGTRLTVL.

The V call is TRBV27, the J call TRBJ2-2, with 7 bases that match TRBD2. The CDR3 covers 13 residues. Per germline, CDR1 MNHEY and CDR2 SMNVEV (reference sequence). Germline trimming cut 5 bases from V and 6 bases from J; bases unmatched to any gene: 3. CDR3 in amino acids: CASSPLAAGELFF. Written as DNA, the CDR3 is TGTGCCAGCAGTCCCCTAGCGGCCGGGGAGCTGTTTTTT.

This clonotype came up a few times. The V gene is TRBV7-2, the J gene TRBJ1-1; TRBD1 agrees at 7 bases. Germline CDR1 reads SGHTA; CDR2 reads FQGNSA. Trimming removed 1 base from V and 6 bases from J; junction bases left unmatched: 5. CDR3 length: 14 residues. CDR3 loop: CASSLVFQGAEAFF. For the CDR3, the DNA is TGTGCCAGCAGCTTAGTTTTTCAGGGGGCTGAAGCTTTCTTT.

This clonotype occurred many times. The rearrangement uses TRBV6-5 and TRBJ2-5, with D unclear. The CDR3 sequence is 17 residues long. Deletions cut 0 bases from V and 5 bases from J, with 19 bases between. Germline CDR1 and CDR2: MNHEY and SVGAGI. CDR3 sequence reads: CASSYSRTITPRETQYF. The CDR3 DNA is TGTGCCAGCAGTTACTCGAGGACGATCACTCCGAGGGAGACCCAGTACTTC.

The chain combines TRBV6-5 with TRBJ1-4; D might be TRBD1 (5 bases). The germline gives CDR1 MNHEY, CDR2 SVGAGI. This CDR3 comprises 14 residues. V gave up 2 bases and J gave up 7 bases, with 11 bases separating them. The CDR3 DNA reads as TGTGCCAGCAGTTACCGTGACAGAAGTGAAAAACTGTTTTTT. Translated: CASSYRDRSEKLFF.

This clonotype was seen repeatedly, ten times or more. The genes are TRBV9 and TRBJ2-5; the D is unclear. The V end was cut by 0 bases, the J end by 5 bases, with 11 bases between. Germline values: CDR1 SGDLS, CDR2 YYNGEE. The CDR3 has 14 amino acids. The CDR3 reads CASSVAWLGETQYF. The DNA of the CDR3 is TGTGCCAGCAGCGTAGCGTGGTTAGGGGAGACCCAGTACTTC.

The V and J genes are TRBV2 and TRBJ2-7; 7 bases map to TRBD1. Losses at the gene ends were 8 bases for V and 5 bases for J; bases not matched to a gene: 6. Germline V CDR1 and CDR2: SNHLY, FYNNEI. The CDR3 covers 12 residues. Here the CDR3 DNA reads TGTGCCAGCGACCCCGGGACAGACGAGCAGTACTTC. Residues: CASDPGTDEQYF.

The gene calls are TRBV10-3 and TRBJ2-6; 7 bases fit TRBD2. V lost 4 bases and J lost 0; bases outside the gene matches: 0. In germline, CDR1 is ENHRY, CDR2 SYGVKD. There are 15 residues in the CDR3. The CDR3 here is CAISGGGSGANVLTF. The CDR3, as DNA: TGTGCCATCAGTGGGGGGGGCTCTGGGGCCAACGTCCTGACTTTC.

Concerning this clonotype: A much larger clonotype is one base distant, so this may be a read error. This chain joins TRBV7-2 and TRBJ2-7; TRBD1 might be the D (5 bases). CDR3 length equals 14 residues. Germline CDR1 reads SGHTA; CDR2 reads FQGNSA. Deletions cut 1 base from V and 1 base from J, with 8 bases between. CDR3 protein: CASSLVAGSYEQYF. The CDR3 bases are TGTGCCAGCAGCTTAGTGGCAGGGTCCTACGAGCAGTACTTC.